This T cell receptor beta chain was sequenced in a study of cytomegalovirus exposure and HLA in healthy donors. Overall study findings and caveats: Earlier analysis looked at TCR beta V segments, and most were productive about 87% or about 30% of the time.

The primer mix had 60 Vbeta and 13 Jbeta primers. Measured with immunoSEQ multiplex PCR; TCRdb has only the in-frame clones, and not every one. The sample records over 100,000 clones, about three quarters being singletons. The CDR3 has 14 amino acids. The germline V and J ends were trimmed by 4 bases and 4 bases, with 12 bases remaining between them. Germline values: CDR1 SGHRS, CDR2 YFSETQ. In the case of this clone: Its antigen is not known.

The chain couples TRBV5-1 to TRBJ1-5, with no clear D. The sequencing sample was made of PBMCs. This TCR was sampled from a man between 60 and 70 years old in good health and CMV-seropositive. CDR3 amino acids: CASSMTPENQPQHF. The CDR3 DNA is TGCGCCAGCAGCATGACTCCCGAGAATCAGCCCCAGCATTTT.